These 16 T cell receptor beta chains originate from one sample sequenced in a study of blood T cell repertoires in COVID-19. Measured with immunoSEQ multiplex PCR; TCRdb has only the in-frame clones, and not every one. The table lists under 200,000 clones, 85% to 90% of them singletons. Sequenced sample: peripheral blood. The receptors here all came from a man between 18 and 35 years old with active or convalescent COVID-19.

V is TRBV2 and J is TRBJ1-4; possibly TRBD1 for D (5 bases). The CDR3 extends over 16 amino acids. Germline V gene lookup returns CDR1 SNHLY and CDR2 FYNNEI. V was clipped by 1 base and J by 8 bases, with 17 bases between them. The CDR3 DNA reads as TGTGCCAGCAGTGAAGGAGGCGGGGCTCGGAGGGAAAAACTGTTTTTT. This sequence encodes CASSEGGGARREKLFF.

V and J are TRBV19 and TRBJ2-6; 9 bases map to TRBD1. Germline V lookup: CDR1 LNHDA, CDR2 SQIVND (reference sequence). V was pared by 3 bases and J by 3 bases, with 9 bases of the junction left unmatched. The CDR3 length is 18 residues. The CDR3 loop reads CASSIPDRGVVGANVLTF. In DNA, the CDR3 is TGTGCCAGTAGTATCCCGGACAGGGGCGTGGTTGGGGCCAACGTCCTGACTTTC.

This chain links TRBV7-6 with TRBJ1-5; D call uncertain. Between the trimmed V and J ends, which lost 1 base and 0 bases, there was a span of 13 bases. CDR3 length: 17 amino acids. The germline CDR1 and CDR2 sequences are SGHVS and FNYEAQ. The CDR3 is CASSLGLGRDSNQPQHF. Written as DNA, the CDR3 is TGTGCCAGCAGCTTAGGTCTAGGGAGAGATAGCAATCAGCCCCAGCATTTT.

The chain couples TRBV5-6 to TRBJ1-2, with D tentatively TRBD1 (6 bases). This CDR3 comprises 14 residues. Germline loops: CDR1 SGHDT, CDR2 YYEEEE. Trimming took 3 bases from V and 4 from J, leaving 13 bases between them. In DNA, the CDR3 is TGTGCCAGCAGCTCTCCGACAGGACCCTATGGCTACACCTTC. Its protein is CASSSPTGPYGYTF. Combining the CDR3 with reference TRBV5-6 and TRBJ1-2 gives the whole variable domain DAGVTQSPTHLIKTRGQQVTLRCSPKSGHDTVSWYQQALGQGPQFIFQYYEEEERQRGNFPDRFSGHQFPNYSSELNVNALLLGDSALYLCASSSPTGPYGYTFGSGTRLTVV.

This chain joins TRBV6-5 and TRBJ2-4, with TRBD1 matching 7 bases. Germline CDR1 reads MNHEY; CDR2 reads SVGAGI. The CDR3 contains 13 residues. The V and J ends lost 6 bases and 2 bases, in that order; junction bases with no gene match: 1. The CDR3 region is CASRQGPKNIQYF. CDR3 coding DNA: TGTGCCAGCAGACAGGGGCCCAAAAACATTCAGTACTTC.

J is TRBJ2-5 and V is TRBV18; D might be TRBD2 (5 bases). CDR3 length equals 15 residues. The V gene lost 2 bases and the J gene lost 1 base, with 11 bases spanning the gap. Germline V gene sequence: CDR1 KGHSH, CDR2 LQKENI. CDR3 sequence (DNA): TGTGCCAGCTCACCAGGAGTAGCGAGCCAAGAGACCCAGTACTTC. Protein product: CASSPGVASQETQYF.

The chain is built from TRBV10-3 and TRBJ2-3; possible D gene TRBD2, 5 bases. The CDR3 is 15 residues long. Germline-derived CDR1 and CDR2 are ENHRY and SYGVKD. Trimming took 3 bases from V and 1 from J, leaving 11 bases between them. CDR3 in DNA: TGTGCCATCAGTGACACAGCGGTTCGCACAGATACGCAGTATTTT. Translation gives CAISDTAVRTDTQYF.

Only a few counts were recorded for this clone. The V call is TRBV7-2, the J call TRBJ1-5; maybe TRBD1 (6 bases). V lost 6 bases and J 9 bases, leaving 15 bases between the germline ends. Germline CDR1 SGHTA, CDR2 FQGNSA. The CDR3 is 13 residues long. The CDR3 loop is CASRLTGQGPQHF. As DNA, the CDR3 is TGTGCCAGCAGGTTGACAGGCCAGGGGCCCCAGCATTTT.

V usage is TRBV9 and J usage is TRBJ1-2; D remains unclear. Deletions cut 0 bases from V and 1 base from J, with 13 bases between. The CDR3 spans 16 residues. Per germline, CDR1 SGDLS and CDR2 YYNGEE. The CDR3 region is CASSVDSGSGNYGYTF. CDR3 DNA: TGTGCCAGCAGCGTAGACTCGGGGAGCGGTAACTATGGCTACACCTTC.

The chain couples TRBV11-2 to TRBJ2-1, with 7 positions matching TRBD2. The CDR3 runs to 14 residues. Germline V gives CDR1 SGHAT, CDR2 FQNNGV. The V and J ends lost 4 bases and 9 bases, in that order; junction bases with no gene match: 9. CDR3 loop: CASSSIAGSGEQFF. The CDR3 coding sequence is TGTGCCAGCAGCTCTATAGCGGGTAGCGGTGAGCAGTTCTTC.

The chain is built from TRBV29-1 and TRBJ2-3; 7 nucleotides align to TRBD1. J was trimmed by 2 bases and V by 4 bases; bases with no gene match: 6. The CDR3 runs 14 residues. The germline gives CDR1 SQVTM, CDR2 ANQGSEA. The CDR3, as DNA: TGCAGCGTTGTGAAACAGGGGAACACAGATACGCAGTATTTT. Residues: CSVVKQGNTDTQYF.

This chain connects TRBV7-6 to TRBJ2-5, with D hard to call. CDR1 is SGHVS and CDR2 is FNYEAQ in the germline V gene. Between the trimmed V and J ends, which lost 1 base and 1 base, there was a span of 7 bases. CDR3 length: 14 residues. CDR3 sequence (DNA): TGTGCCAGCAGCTTAGGAGCACTCCAAGAGACCCAGTACTTC. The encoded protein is CASSLGALQETQYF.

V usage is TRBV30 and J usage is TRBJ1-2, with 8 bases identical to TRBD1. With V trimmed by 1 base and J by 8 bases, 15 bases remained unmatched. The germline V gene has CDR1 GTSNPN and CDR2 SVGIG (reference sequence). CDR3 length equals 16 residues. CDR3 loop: CAWSAPGQGDWQGYTF. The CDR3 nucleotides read TGTGCCTGGAGTGCGCCCGGACAGGGAGATTGGCAAGGCTACACCTTC.

The DNA of the CDR3 is TGTGCCAGCAGCTTAGTGGGGCCGGTAGTAAACTATGGCTACACCTTC. It codes for CASSLVGPVVNYGYTF. The V gene is TRBV7-2, the J gene TRBJ1-2; perhaps TRBD1 as D (5 bases). The CDR3 runs 16 residues. Germline loops: CDR1 SGHTA, CDR2 FQGNSA. The V and J ends lost 1 base and 2 bases respectively, with 14 bases between them.

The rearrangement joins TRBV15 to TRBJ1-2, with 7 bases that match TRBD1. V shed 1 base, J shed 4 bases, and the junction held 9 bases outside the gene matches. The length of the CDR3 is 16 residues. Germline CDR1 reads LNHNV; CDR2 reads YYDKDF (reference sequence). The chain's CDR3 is CATSRGETGALYGYTF. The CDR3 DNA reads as TGTGCCACCAGCAGAGGGGAAACAGGGGCGCTCTATGGCTACACCTTC. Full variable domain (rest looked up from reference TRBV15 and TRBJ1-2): DAMVIQNPRYQVTQFGKPVTLSCSQTLNHNVMYWYQQKSSQAPKLLFHYYDKDFNNEADTPDNFQSRRPNTSFCFLDIRSPGLGDTAMYLCATSRGETGALYGYTFGSGTRLTVV.

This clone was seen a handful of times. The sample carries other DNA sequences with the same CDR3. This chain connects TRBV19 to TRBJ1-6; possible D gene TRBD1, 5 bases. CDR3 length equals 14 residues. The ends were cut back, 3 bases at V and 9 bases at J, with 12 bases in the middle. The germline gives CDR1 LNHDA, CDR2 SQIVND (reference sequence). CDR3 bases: TGTGCCAGTAGTATTGGCCAGGGCATTTCACCCCTCCACTTT. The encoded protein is CASSIGQGISPLHF.